This T cell receptor (beta chain) is drawn from a study of T cell responses to AZD1222 COVID-19 vaccine. General observations from the study: Donors were chiefly white British, with a greater number of females, and clonal diversity was perhaps underestimated. Nearly half of the spike-specific TCRs reportedly recognize variant regions that carry no mutations.

Sequencing used immunoSEQ multiplex PCR; TCRdb keeps in-frame clones, though not all of them. The sample contains about 140,000 clones, 85% to 90% of which appear only once. V shed 4 bases and J shed 1 base, with 13 bases lying between them. This CDR3 contains 15 residues. Germline lookup yields CDR1 SGHDT and CDR2 YYEEEE. Concerning this clone: What it binds is not known.

V is TRBV5-6 and J is TRBJ2-3, with D tentatively TRBD1 or TRBD2 (6 bases each). The source was peripheral blood, collected 28 days after the second AZD1222 dose. The sequence came from an adult who received the AZD1222 COVID-19 vaccine. The CDR3 spells CASSDAGGRTDTQYF. CDR3 sequence (DNA): TGTGCCAGCAGCGATGCTGGGGGGCGCACAGATACGCAGTATTTT.